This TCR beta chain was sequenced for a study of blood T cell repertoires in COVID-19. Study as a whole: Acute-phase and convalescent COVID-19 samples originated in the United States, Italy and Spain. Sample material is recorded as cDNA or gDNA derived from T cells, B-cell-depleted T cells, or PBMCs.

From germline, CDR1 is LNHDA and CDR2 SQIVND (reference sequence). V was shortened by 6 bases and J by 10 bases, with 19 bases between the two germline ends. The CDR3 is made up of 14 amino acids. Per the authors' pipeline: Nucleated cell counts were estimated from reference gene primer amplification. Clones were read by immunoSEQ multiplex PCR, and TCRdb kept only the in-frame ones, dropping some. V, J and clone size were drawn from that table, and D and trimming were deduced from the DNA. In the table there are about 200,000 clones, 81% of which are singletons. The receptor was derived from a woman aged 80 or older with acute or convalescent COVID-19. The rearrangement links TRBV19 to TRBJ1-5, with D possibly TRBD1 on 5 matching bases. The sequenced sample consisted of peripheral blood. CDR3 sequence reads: CASSRGTDLVPQHF. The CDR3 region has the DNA TGTGCCAGTAGCCGCGGGACGGACCTCGTTCCCCAGCATTTT.